This record covers a single T cell receptor beta chain. What it binds is not known. Clones were read by immunoSEQ multiplex PCR, and TCRdb kept only the in-frame ones, dropping some. The sample carries several thousand clones, approximately 83% recorded once. This sample is part of a study of follicular helper T cells after annual influenza vaccination. Whole-study context: For some subjects, blood spans the 2013-2014, 2014-2015 and 2015-2016 annual vaccinations.

Time point of the sample: 2015-2016 season, 7 days after influenza vaccination. Sorted blood CD4 subsets were sequenced before and after adults received seasonal inactivated influenza vaccine. Community-dwelling subjects without influenza vaccination in the prior 6 months were enrolled. This CDR3 region has 13 residues. Germline V gene data show CDR1 as MNHEY and CDR2 as SMNVEV (reference sequence). V shed 3 bases, J shed 12 bases, and the junction held 9 bases outside the gene matches. Overall study findings and caveats: Plasmablast frequency change correlated with clonality change in ICOS+CD38+ cTfh.

This sample comprised CXCR5+ CD38- circulating T follicular helper cells from blood, obtained 7 days after influenza vaccination. Specified subset: circulating Tfh, non-naive CD4+CXCR5+PD-1+ (ICOS+CD38+ or ICOS-CD38-). The rearrangement uses TRBV27 and TRBJ2-7; TRBD1 matches at 9 bases. This receptor was obtained from an adult who received the influenza vaccine. CDR3 DNA sequence: TGTGCCAGCAGTTTCCTTTCGGGGACAGGGCTGTACTTC. Amino acids: CASSFLSGTGLYF.